This T cell receptor (beta chain) was captured by sequencing in a study of cytomegalovirus exposure and HLA in healthy donors (dated 2017 in TCRdb). Regarding the complete study: An earlier analysis of 550 to 700 of the donors reported more than 250 Gb of sequence data and around 110 million unique TCR beta sequences from 150 million to 200 million T cells. Roughly 300 gigabases of sequencing data and roughly 90 million unique TCR sequences were included in an early release covering roughly 600 HLA-typed donors. Among a few hundred genotyped donors of the cohort, an average of about 240,000 unique TCR beta nucleotide sequences were sequenced per donor, around 20% of them non-productive. Typing coverage differed by locus: A, B, C, DRB1 and DQB1 were typed in roughly 629-630 donors, DQA1 in about 500, DPA1 in 600 to 610, and DPB1 in 472. The study aimed to test whether cataloging public T cell receptors could reveal signatures of past pathogen exposure. The T cell repertoires of some 700 subjects were profiled by immunosequencing and related to cytomegalovirus serostatus. HLA typing covered class I and class II loci at four-digit resolution. Of the roughly 400 genotyped donors, 81% fell in the genetic ancestry cluster associated with self-reported Caucasian donors. In an earlier analysis of 500 to 650 of the donors, high-throughput TCR beta sequencing was used to judge whether each TCR beta V gene segment behaved as functional or pseudogenic. Donor age, sex, ethnicity and CMV serostatus were collected together with the repertoire data. A separate validation cohort of roughly 120 different subjects was used in addition to the roughly 620-subject first cohort. A later analysis re-examined previously published TCR beta repertoires from roughly 650 donors and added high-resolution HLA genotyping to investigate patterns of TCR occurrence. In the later analysis, no new phenotypic data were used to find candidate immune exposures; instead, reliance was placed on TCR beta sequences and their occurrence across donors. Roughly five DR-DQ haplotypes were handled as single units for association and clustering because linkage in the cohort was strong. In a later genetic analysis, genome-wide SNP genotypes for 398 of the 666 donors were used, and that subset was treated as a discovery cohort. To predict cytomegalovirus infection status, the study combined high-throughput TCR immunosequencing, statistical association of individual TCRs with disease status, and machine learning. All discovery cohort repertoires had been generated using a single sequencing platform.

Broader findings and caveats from the paper: This cohort had only TCR beta chains sequenced, and the lack of alpha or paired-chain data limited which features could be detected. CMV serostatus was the only immune exposure information available for the cohort. Across donors, most TCR sequences were observed very rarely, whereas some public TCRs were present in many individuals. A later genetic analysis associated a missense DCLRE1C variant with V-gene and J-gene trimming of TCR beta chains, and an independent cohort replicated the association. Assigning TCR associations to individual alleles was difficult when HLA alleles, especially DR and DQ, strongly co-occurred. The study listed 164 TCR beta chains as associated with cytomegalovirus. Several of the top co-occurrence clusters appeared to be linked to parvovirus B19, influenza, CMV and Epstein-Barr virus, according to a later analysis. HLA typing was unavailable for some donors at each locus, so association tests used only the typed subset. Because counts were too low, roughly 17 rarely observed V segments, including chromosome 9 orphons, were left out of the earlier analysis of approximately 500 of the donors. The authors suggested that the approach could potentially be generalized to other disease states and immunological phenotypes. A further reported finding was that TCR beta sequences accurately predicted the HLA-A and HLA-B alleles for most subjects in the first cohort. In vitro tests confirmed that a few of the cytomegalovirus-associated TCR beta chains recognize cytomegalovirus antigens. Correlated functional status among segregating V segments might be attributable to linkage disequilibrium, but an unknown experimental factor could not be ruled out. Some IMGT-functional V segments, including TRBV6-2 and TRBV6-3, could not be told apart with the 87-base-pair reads, so those segments were excluded. According to a later genetic analysis, donors in an Asian-associated ancestry cluster had fewer N-insertions in productive TCRs than the approximately 650-donor mean. Broadly in line with IMGT annotations, most TCR beta V segments showed up in productive rearrangements about 90% or about 30% of the time in an earlier analysis of several hundred of the donors. In a later analysis, the rate of TCR association differed among HLA loci, with DRB1 alleles having the most associated TCRs and HLA-C alleles having the fewest. In a later analysis, most CMV-associated TCR beta chains were found to appear HLA-restricted, with HLA associations seemingly driven largely by CMV exposure. The classifier was reported to diagnose cytomegalovirus status with high specificity and sensitivity in both the original and validation cohorts. At a false discovery rate of 0.05, a later analysis linked some 18,000 TCR beta sequences to specific HLA alleles. The sequencing pipeline was judged likely to have produced a cluster of highly shared sequence variants as a technical artifact. Compared with equally common non-associated chains, HLA-associated TCR beta chains in a later analysis were more clonally expanded and had lower generation probabilities. Roughly uniform sequencing depth across donors was assumed in presence/absence analyses, although this assumption may not hold.

From cysteine to phenylalanine, the CDR3 is 13 amino acids long. Only the CDR3 region is kept as DNA, spanning 39 bases read in frame from base 1. V loses 6 bases, J loses 5 bases, and the germline ends lie 13 bases apart. The germline V gene sets CDR1 to SNHLY and CDR2 to FYNNEI. As concerns this clone: There is no known antigen for this receptor. Base-call qualities are not available, and no considerably larger clone is one nucleotide away.

Receptors were amplified or captured by the immunoSEQ multiplex PCR assay. For the multiplex PCR, a mixture combining 60 forward primers for TCR Vbeta segments and 13 reverse primers for TCR Jbeta segments was used. The CDR3 region of rearranged TCR beta genes was amplified from genomic DNA by a multiplex PCR assay. The Illumina HiSeq System was used to sequence the amplified TCR beta libraries as 87-base-pair reads. Turning to the authors' computational methods: Across the 700 or so repertoires, a later analysis counted some 80 million unique TCR beta chains, around 11 million of which were shared by at least two donors. Raw reads were error-corrected and collapsed into unique sequences by a nearest-neighbor algorithm in which closely related sequences were merged to remove PCR and sequencing errors. Alignment of CDR3 sequences to IMGT reference sequences was used to assign V, D and J gene segments. For a sequence to be retained, a match of at least six nucleotides to both a V gene segment and a J gene segment was required. A rearrangement was called productive if the CDR3 had no stop codons and remained in frame with V and J, and every other rearrangement was called non-productive. Following IMGT convention, CDR3 was defined as the stretch from the second conserved V-encoded cysteine up to the conserved J-encoded phenylalanine. The earlier analysis of some 600 of the donors excluded sequences that lacked an unambiguous match to a single V gene segment. In an earlier analysis of around 600 of the donors, V segments were called functional above 56.7% productive rearrangements and were called segregating when the between-donor standard deviation exceeded 5%. A statistical classification framework was built for diagnosing cytomegalovirus status from the catalog of TCR beta chain sequences. A later analysis assigned V and J genes by comparing TCR nucleotide sequences with IMGT/GENE-DB human TR gene sequences. A later analysis assigned CDR3 sequences and most-parsimonious VDJ recombination scenarios with the TCRdist pipeline. In a later analysis, each TCR beta chain was defined by its CDR3 amino acid sequence together with its V-gene family, and reads without a unique V-gene family were excluded. In a later analysis, fewer than 650 highly shared, low-generation-probability nucleotide sequences were removed to address suspected cross-contamination and a sequencing artifact. A later analysis calculated a clonal expansion index for each public chain from normalized within-repertoire ranks of inferred template counts. Generation probabilities in a later analysis came from a VDJ recombination model fitted to out-of-frame rearrangements, and those results were checked against IGoR. In a later analysis, hypergeometric tests were used to score TCR-TCR, TCR-HLA and TCR-CMV co-occurrence, with a repertoire-size bias correction applied to TCR pairs. To estimate false discovery rates, a later analysis permuted the HLA or CMV assignments 20 times. In a later analysis, co-occurring TCRs were grouped using DBSCAN, with TCRdist sequence similarity added in when clustering inside HLA-allele-positive subsets. Co-occurrence clustering excluded repertoires with fewer than 30,000 or more than 120,000 public chains, plus five with anomalous nucleotide sharing. The immuneACCESS repertoire file appears here via TCRdb, limited to in-frame rearrangements. These files lack a portion of the clones; in checked studies, under half of the deficit traces to unresolved V genes, and the cause of the others is not known. Clonal size and the V and J genes are those of that table, whereas D and trimming came from the DNA. For this sample there are about 120,000 clones; around 80% appear just once. The ten largest clonotypes hold around 2.7% of the sample.

The cohort was made up of about 670 healthy bone marrow donors. All cohort members were sampled while nominally healthy, although unrecorded immune exposures were likely present. The donor was CMV seropositive and belonged to the group of about 290 seropositive cohort members. Each donor provided a peripheral blood sample, and peripheral blood mononuclear cells were used for TCR beta sequencing. Genomic DNA was extracted from the blood cell samples with the Qiagen DNeasy Blood Extraction Kit. Specimen: PBMCs. Recombination joined TRBV2 with TRBJ2-5; the D gene is possibly TRBD2, with 7 bases matching. This sequence originates from a woman aged 40 to 55 in good health and CMV-seropositive. The base sequence is TGTGCCAGCAGCTTGGAGGGGGGGGAGACCCAGTACTTC. Its protein reads: CASSLEGGETQYF.